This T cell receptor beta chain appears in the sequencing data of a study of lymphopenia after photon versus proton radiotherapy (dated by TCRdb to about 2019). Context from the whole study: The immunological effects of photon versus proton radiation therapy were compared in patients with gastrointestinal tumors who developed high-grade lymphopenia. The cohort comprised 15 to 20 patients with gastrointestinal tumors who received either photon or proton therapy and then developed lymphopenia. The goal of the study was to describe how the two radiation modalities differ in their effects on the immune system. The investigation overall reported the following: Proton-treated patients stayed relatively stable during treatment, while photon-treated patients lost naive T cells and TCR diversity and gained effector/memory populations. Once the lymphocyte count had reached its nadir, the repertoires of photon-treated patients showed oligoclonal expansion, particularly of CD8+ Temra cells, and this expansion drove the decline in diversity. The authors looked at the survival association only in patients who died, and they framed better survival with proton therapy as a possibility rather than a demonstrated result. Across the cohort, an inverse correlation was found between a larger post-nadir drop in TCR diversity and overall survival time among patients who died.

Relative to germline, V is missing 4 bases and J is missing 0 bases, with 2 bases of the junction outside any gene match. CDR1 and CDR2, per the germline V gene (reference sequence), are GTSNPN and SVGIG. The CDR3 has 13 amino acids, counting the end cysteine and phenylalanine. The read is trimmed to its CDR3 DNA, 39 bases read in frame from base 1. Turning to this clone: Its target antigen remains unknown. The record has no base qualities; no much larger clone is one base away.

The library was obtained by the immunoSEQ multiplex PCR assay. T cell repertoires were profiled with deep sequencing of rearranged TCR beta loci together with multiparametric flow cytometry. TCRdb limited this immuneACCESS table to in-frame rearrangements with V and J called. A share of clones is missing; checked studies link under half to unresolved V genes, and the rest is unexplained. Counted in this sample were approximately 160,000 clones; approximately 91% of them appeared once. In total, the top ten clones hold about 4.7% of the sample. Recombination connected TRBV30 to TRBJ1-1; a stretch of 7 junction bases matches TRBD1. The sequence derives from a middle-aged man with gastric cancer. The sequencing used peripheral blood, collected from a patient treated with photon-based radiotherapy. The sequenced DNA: TGTGCCTGGAACAGGGGCCTGAACACTGAAGCTTTCTTT. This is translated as CAWNRGLNTEAFF.